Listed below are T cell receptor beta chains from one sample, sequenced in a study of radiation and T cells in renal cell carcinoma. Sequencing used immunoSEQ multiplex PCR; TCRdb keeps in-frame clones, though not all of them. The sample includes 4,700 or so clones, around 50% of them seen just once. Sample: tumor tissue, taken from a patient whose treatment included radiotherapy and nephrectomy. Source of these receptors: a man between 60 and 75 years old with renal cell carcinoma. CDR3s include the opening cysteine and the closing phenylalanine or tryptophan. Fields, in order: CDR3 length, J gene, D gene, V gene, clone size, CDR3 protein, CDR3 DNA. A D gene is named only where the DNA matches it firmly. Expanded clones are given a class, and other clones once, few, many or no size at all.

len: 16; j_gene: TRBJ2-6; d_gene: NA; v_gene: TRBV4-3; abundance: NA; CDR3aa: CASSQLGAPGANVLTF; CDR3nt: TGCGCCAGCAGCCAACTTGGGGCCCCTGGGGCCAACGTCCTGACTTTC
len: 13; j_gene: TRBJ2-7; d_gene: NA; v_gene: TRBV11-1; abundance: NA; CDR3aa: CASSLLSGEEQYF; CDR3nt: TGTGCCAGCAGCTTATTGTCCGGAGAAGAGCAGTACTTC
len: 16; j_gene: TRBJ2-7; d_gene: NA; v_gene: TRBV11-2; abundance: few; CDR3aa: CASSLGLAGHPYEQYF; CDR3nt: TGTGCCAGCAGCTTAGGATTGGCGGGACACCCCTACGAGCAGTACTTC
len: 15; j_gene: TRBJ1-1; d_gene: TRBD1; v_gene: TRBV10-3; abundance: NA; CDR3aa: CAIRDNRGWGTEAFF; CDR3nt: TGTGCCATCAGGGACAACAGGGGTTGGGGCACTGAAGCTTTCTTT
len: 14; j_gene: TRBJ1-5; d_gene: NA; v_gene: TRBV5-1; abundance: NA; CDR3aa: CASSVSGGNQPQHF; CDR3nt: TGCGCCAGCAGTGTCTCGGGGGGCAATCAGCCCCAGCATTTT
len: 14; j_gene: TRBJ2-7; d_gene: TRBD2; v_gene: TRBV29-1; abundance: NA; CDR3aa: CSVAPSGSLVEQYF; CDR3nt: TGCAGCGTTGCGCCTAGCGGGAGCTTAGTCGAGCAGTACTTC
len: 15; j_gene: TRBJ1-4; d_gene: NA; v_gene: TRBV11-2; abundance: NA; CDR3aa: CASSAPSRGEEKLFF; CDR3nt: TGTGCCAGCAGCGCCCCGTCCAGGGGCGAGGAAAAACTGTTTTTT
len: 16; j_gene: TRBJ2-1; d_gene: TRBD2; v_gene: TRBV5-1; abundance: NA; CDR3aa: CASSLSAGGPSNEQFF; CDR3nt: TGCGCCAGCAGCTTGTCGGCGGGAGGGCCAAGCAATGAGCAGTTCTTC
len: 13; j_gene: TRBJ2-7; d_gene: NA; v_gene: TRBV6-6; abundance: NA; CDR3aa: CASSRGGTAEQYF; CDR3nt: TGTGCCAGCAGCCGGGGGGGGACAGCCGAGCAGTACTTC
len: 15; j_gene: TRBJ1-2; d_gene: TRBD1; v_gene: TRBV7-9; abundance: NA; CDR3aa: CASSPDRGYDYGYTF; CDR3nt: TGTGCCAGCAGCCCCGACAGGGGGTATGACTATGGCTACACCTTC
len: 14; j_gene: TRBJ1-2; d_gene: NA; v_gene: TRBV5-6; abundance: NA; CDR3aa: CASSLWTTFRGYTF; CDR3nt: TGTGCCAGCAGCTTGTGGACAACCTTTCGCGGCTACACCTTC
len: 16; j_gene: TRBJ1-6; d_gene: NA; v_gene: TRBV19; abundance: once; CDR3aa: CASSTRQAGDNSPLHF; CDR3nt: TGTGCCAGTAGTACCCGTCAGGCAGGGGATAATTCACCCCTCCACTTT
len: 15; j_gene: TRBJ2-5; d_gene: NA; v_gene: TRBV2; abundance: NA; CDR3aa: CASTLTRALQETQYF; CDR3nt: TGTGCCAGCACCTTGACCCGGGCCCTCCAAGAGACCCAGTACTTC
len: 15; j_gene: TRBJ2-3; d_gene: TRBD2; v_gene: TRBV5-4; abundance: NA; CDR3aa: CASSLGGRSTDTQYF; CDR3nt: TGTGCCAGCAGCTTGGGCGGGAGGTCCACAGATACGCAGTATTTT
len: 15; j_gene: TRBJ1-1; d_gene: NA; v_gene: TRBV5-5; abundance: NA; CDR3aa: CASSRTSDRPLGAFF; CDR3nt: TGTGCCAGCAGCCGCACATCCGACAGACCTTTAGGGGCTTTCTTT
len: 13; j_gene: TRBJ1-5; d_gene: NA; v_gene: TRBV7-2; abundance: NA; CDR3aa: CASTPGPNQPQHF; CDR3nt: TGTGCCAGCACGCCAGGGCCCAATCAGCCCCAGCATTTT
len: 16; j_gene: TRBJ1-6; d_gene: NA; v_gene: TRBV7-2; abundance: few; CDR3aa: CASSTTRRGPYSPLHF; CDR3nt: TGTGCCAGCAGCACCACCCGCCGAGGCCCCTATTCACCCCTCCACTTT
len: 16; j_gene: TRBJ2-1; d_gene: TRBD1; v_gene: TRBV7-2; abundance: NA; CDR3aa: CASSLGPGQGRGEQFF; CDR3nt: TGTGCCAGCAGCTTAGGGCCGGGACAGGGGAGGGGTGAGCAGTTCTTC
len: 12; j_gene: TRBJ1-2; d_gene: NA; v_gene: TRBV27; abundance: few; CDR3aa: CASSTSGVGYTF; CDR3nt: TGTGCCAGCAGTACCTCAGGGGTTGGCTACACCTTC
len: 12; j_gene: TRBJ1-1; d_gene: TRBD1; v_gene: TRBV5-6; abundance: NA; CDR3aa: CASSPGQTKAFF; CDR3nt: TGTGCCAGCAGCCCGGGACAGACAAAGGCTTTCTTT
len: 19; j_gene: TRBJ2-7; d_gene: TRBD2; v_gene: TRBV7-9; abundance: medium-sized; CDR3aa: CASRQFPGLAGGPYYEQYF; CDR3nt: TGTGCCAGCAGACAATTTCCGGGACTAGCGGGAGGGCCGTACTACGAGCAGTACTTC
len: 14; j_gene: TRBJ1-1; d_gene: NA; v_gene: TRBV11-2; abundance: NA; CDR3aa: CASSLTVPNTEAFF; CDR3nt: TGTGCCAGCAGCTTGACAGTCCCGAACACTGAAGCTTTCTTT
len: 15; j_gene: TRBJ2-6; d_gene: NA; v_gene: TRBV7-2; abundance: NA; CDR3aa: CASNPGISGANVLTF; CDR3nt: TGTGCCAGCAACCCTGGGATCTCTGGGGCCAACGTCCTGACTTTC
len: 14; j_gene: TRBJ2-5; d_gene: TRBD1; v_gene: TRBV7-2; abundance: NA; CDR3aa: CASSSGQGAKTQYF; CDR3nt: TGTGCCAGCAGCTCCGGACAGGGGGCAAAGACCCAGTACTTC
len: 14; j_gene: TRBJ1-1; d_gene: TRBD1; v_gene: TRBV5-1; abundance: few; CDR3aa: CASSLEQGFTEAFF; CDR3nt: TGCGCCAGCAGCTTGGAACAGGGGTTCACTGAAGCTTTCTTT
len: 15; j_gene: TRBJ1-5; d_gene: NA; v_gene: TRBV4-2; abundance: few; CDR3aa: CASSMTAAGNQPQHF; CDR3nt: TGTGCCAGCAGCATGACAGCTGCGGGCAATCAGCCCCAGCATTTT
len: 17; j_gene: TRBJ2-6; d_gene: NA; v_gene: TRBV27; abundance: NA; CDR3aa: CASSKLVSGTGANVLTF; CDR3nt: TGTGCCAGCAGCAAACTCGTTTCTGGCACTGGGGCCAACGTCCTGACTTTC
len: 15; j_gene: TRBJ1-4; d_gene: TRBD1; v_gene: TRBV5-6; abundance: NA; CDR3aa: CASSSQQGAVEKLFF; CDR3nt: TGTGCCAGCAGCTCTCAACAGGGGGCGGTTGAAAAACTGTTTTTT
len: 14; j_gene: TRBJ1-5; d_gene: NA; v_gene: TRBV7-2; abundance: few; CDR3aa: CASSLGRGHQPQHF; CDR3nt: TGTGCCAGCAGCTTAGGACGGGGTCATCAGCCCCAGCATTTT
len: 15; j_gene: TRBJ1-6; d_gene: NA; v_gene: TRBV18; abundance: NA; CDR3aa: CASSPEGKYNSPLHF; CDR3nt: TGTGCCAGCTCACCAGAAGGAAAATATAATTCACCCCTCCACTTT
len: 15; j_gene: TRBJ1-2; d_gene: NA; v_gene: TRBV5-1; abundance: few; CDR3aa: CASSQEEGRVNGYTF; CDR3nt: TGCGCCAGCAGCCAAGAGGAGGGACGAGTTAATGGCTACACCTTC
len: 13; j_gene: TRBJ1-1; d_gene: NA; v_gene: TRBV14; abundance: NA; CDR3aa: CASSQFSATEAFF; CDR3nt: TGTGCCAGCAGCCAATTTAGTGCCACTGAAGCTTTCTTT
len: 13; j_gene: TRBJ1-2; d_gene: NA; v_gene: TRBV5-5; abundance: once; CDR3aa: CASSYAIDYGYTF; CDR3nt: TGTGCCAGCAGCTACGCCATTGACTATGGCTACACCTTC
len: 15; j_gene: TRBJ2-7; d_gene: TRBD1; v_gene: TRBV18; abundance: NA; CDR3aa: CASSPVKTGGHEQYF; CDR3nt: TGTGCCAGCTCCCCTGTTAAGACAGGGGGCCACGAGCAGTACTTC
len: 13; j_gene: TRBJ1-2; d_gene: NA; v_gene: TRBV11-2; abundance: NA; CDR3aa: CASSPGSFYGYTF; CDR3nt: TGTGCCAGCAGCCCGGGCTCGTTCTATGGCTACACCTTC
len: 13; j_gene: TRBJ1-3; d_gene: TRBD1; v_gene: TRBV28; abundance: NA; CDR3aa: CASRTGVGNTIYF; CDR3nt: TGTGCCAGCAGAACAGGGGTAGGAAACACCATATATTTT
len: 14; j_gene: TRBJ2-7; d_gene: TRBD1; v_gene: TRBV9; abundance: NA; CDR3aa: CASSVIGGSAEQYF; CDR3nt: TGTGCCAGCAGCGTAATAGGGGGCTCGGCCGAGCAGTACTTC
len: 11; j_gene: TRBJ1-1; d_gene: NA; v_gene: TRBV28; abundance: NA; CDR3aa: CASLGLTEAFF; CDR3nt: TGTGCCAGCCTTGGTCTTACTGAAGCTTTCTTT
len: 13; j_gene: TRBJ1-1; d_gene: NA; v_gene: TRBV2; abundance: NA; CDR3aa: CASRGQMNTEAFF; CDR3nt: TGTGCCAGCAGAGGACAGATGAACACTGAAGCTTTCTTT
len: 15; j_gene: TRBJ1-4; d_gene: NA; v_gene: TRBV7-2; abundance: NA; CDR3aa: CASSLGQTTNEKLFF; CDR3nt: TGTGCCAGCAGCCTCGGACAGACTACTAATGAAAAACTGTTTTTT
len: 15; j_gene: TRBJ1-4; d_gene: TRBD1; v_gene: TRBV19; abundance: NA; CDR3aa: CASSIPTGINEKLFF; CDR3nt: TGTGCCAGTAGTATTCCGACAGGGATTAATGAAAAACTGTTTTTT
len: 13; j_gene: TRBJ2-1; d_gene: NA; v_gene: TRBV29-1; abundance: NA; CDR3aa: CSVELYRDNEQFF; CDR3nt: TGCAGCGTTGAATTATACAGGGATAATGAGCAGTTCTTC
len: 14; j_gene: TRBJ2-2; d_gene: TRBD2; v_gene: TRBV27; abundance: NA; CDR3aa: CASRSGRNTGELFF; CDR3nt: TGTGCCAGCAGAAGCGGGAGGAACACCGGGGAGCTGTTTTTT
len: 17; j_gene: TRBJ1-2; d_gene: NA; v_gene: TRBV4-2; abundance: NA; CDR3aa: CASSQELLPGSNYGYTF; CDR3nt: TGTGCCAGCAGCCAAGAACTGTTGCCAGGGTCTAACTATGGCTACACCTTC
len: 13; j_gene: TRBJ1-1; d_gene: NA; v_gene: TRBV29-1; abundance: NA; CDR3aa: CSVDTGSDTEAFF; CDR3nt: TGCAGCGTCGATACAGGGTCTGACACTGAAGCTTTCTTT
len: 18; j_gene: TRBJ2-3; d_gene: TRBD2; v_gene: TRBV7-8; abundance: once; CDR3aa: CASSREGRLAGEQDTQYF; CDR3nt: TGTGCCAGCAGCCGTGAGGGAAGACTAGCGGGAGAGCAAGATACGCAGTATTTT
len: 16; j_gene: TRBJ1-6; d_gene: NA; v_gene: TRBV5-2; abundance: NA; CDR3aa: CASSSSGTGPYSPLHF; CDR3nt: TGTGCCAGCAGCTCGTCCGGGACAGGACCTTATTCACCCCTCCACTTT
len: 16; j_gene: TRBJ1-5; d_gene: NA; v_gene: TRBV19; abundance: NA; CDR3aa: CASSIGTAGLNQPQHF; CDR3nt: TGTGCCAGTAGTATAGGAACGGCAGGGCTTAATCAGCCCCAGCATTTT